This T cell receptor beta chain was captured in a study of blood T cell repertoires in COVID-19. Study summary: From the United States, Italy and Spain came samples of acute and convalescent COVID-19. Nucleic acid was either cDNA or gDNA, and it came from T cells, B-cell-depleted T cells, or PBMCs.

Study processing details: Amplification of reference gene primers was used by the study to estimate nucleated cell counts. TCRdb keeps only in-frame clones here, not all; method: immunoSEQ multiplex PCR. The V and J calls and clone size come from that table; D and trimming were worked out from the DNA. The sample lists tens of thousands of clones; 75% to 90% were seen once. Germline lookup yields CDR1 SGHRS and CDR2 YFSETQ. Germline trimming cut 5 bases from V and 11 bases from J; bases unmatched to any gene: 13. The CDR3 runs 15 residues. The clonotype was recovered from a man aged 65 to 79 with active or convalescent COVID-19. Specimen: peripheral blood. V and J are TRBV5-1 and TRBJ1-4, with 9 bases that match TRBD1. The CDR3 nucleotides are TGCGCCAGCAGGCAAGACGGGACAGGGAGAACGAAACTGTTTTTT. Protein sequence: CASRQDGTGRTKLFF.